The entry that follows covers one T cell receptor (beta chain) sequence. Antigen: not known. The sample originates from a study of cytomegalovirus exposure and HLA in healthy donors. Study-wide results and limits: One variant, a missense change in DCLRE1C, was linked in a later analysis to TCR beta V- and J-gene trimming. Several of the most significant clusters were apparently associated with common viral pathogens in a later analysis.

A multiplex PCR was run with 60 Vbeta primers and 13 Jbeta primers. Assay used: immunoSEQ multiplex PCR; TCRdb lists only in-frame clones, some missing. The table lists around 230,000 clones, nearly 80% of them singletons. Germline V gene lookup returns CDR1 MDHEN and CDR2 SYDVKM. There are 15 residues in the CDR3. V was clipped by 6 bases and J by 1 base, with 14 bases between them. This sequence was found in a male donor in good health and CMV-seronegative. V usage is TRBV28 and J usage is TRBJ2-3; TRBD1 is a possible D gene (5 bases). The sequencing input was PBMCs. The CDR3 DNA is TGTGCCAGCAGCTATAGGGGTTCTGGCACAGATACGCAGTATTTT. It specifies CASSYRGSGTDTQYF.